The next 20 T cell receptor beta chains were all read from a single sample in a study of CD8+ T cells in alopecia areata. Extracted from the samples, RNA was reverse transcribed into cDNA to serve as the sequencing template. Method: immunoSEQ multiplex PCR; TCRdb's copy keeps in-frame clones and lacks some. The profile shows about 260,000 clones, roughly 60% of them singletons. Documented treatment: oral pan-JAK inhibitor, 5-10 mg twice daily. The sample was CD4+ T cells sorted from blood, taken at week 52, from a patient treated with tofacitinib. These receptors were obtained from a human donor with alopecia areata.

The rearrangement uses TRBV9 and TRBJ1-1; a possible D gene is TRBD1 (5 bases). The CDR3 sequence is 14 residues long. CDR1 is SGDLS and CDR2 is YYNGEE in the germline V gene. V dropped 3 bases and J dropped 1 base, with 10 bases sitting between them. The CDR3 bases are TGTGCCAGCAGCGCGGGACCGAGGAACACTGAAGCTTTCTTT. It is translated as CASSAGPRNTEAFF.

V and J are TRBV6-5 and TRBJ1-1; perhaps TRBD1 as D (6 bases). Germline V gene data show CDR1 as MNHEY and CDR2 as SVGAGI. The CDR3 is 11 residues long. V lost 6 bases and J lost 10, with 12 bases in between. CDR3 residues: CASSPGVGAFF. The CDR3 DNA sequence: TGTGCCAGCAGCCCAGGGGTTGGAGCTTTCTTT.

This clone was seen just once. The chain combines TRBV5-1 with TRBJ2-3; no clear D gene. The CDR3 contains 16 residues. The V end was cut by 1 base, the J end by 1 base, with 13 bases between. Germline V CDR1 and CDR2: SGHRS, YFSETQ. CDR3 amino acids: CASSLPHHDRTDTQYF. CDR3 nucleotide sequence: TGCGCCAGCAGCTTGCCTCACCACGATCGCACAGATACGCAGTATTTT.

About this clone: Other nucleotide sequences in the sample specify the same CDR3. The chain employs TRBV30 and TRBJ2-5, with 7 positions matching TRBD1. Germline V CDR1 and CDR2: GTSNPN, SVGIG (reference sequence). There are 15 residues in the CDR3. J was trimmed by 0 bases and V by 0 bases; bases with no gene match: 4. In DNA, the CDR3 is TGTGCCTGGAGTGTACGCAGGGGGTACCAAGAGACCCAGTACTTC. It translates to CAWSVRRGYQETQYF.

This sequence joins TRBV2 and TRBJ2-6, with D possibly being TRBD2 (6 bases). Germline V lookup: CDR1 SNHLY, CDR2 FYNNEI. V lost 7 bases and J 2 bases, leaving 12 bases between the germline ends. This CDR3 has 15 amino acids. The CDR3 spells CASTPEGAGANVLTF. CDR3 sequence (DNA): TGTGCCAGCACCCCGGAGGGTGCTGGGGCCAACGTCCTGACTTTC. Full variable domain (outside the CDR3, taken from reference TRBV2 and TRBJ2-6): EPEVTQTPSHQVTQMGQEVILRCVPISNHLYFYWYRQILGQKVEFLVSFYNNEISEKSEIFDDQFSVERPDGSNFTLKIRSTKLEDSAMYFCASTPEGAGANVLTFGAGSRLTVL.

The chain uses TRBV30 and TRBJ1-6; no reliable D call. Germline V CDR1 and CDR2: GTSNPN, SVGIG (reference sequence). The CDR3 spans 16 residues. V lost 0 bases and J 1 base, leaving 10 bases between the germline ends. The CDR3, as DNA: TGTGCCTGGAGTGTTGAACGGAATTCCTATAATTCACCCCTCCACTTT. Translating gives CAWSVERNSYNSPLHF.

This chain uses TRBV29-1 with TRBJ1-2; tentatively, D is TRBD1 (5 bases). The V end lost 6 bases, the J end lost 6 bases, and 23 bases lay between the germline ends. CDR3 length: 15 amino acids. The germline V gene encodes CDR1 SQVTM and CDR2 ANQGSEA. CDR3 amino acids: CSVEDTGPDRHGYTF. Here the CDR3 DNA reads TGCAGCGTGGAGGACACAGGCCCCGATCGACATGGCTACACCTTC.

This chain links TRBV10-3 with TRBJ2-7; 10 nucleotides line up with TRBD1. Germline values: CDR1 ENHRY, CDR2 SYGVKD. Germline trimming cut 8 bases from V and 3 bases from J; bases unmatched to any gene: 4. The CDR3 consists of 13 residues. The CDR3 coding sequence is TGTGCCATCGGGGGGACAGGGGTCTACGAGCAGTACTTC. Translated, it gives CAIGGTGVYEQYF.

CDR3 residues: CSVWVSDGELFF. The CDR3 bases are TGCAGCGTTTGGGTTAGCGACGGGGAGCTGTTTTTT. V gene TRBV29-1 combines with J gene TRBJ2-2, with D perhaps matching TRBD2 (5 bases). V was trimmed by 5 bases and J by 7 bases, leaving 11 bases between them. CDR1 is SQVTM, CDR2 ANQGSEA, per germline. The CDR3 spans 12 residues.

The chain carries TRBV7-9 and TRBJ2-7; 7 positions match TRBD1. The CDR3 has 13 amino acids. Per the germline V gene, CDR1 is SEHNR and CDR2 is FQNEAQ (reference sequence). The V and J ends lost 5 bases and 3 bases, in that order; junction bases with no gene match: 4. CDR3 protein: CASSERQGYEQYF. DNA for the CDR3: TGTGCCAGCAGCGAGAGACAGGGCTACGAGCAGTACTTC.

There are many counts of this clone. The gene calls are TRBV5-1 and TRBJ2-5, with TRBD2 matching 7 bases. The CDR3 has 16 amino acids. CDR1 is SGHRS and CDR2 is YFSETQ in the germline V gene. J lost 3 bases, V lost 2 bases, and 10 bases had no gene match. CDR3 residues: CASSFGSGAAEETQYF. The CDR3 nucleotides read TGCGCCAGCAGCTTTGGCAGCGGGGCTGCCGAAGAGACCCAGTACTTC.

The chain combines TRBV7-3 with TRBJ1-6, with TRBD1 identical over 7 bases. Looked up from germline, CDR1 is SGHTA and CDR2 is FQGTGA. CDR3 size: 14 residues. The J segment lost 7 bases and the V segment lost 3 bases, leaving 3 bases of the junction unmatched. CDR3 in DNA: TGTGCCAGCAGCTTGGCAGGGGGGAATTCACCCCTCCACTTT. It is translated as CASSLAGGNSPLHF.

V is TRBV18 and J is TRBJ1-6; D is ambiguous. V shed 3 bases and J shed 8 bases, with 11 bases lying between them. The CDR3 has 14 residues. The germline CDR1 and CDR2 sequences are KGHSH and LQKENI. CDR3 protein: CASSPTGDDSPLHF. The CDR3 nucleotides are TGTGCCAGCTCACCCACGGGAGATGATTCACCCCTCCACTTT.

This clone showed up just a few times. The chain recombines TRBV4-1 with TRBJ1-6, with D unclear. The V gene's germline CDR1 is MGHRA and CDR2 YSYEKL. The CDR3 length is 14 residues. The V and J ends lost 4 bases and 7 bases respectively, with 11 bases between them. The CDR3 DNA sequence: TGCGCCAGCAGCCTGAGGGTGGTCAATTCACCCCTCCACTTT. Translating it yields CASSLRVVNSPLHF.

CDR3 residues: CASSQVIWGMNTEAFF. The CDR3 nucleotides read TGTGCCAGCAGCCAAGTGATCTGGGGCATGAACACTGAAGCTTTCTTT. V gene TRBV14 combines with J gene TRBJ1-1; D perhaps matches TRBD1 (5 bases). The germline V gene has CDR1 SGHDN and CDR2 FVKESK. Trimming cost V 1 base and J 0 bases, with 12 bases left between them. CDR3 size: 16 residues.

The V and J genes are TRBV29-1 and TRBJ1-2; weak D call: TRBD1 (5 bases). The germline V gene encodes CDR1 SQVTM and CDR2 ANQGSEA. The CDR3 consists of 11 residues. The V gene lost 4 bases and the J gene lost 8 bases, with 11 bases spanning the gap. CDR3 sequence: CSVARGWGYTF. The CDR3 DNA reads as TGCAGCGTTGCGCGGGGCTGGGGCTACACCTTC. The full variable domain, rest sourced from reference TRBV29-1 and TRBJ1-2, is SAVISQKPSRDICQRGTSLTIQCQVDSQVTMMFWYRQQPGQSLTLIATANQGSEATYESGFVIDKFPISRPNLTFSTLTVSNMSPEDSSIYLCSVARGWGYTFGSGTRLTVV.

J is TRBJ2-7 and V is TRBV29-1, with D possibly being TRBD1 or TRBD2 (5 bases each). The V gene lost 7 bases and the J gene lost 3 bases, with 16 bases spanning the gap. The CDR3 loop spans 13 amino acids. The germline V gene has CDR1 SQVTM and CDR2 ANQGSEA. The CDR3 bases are TGCAGCGCCCGGGACCGACTGGACTACGAGCAGTACTTC. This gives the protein CSARDRLDYEQYF.

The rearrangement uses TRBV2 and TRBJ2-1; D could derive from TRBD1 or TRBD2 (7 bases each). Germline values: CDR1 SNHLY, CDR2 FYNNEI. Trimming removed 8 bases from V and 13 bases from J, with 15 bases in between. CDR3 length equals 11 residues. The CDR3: CASSRGGYQFF. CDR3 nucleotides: TGTGCCAGCTCCAGGGGGGGGTACCAGTTCTTC.

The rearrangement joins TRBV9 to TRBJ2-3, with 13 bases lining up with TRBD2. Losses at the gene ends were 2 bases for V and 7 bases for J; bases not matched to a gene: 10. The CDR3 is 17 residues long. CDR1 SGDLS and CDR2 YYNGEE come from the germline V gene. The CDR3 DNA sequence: TGTGCCAGCAGCGTCGCCTTGGGACTAGCGGGGACTAATACGCAGTATTTT. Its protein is CASSVALGLAGTNTQYF.

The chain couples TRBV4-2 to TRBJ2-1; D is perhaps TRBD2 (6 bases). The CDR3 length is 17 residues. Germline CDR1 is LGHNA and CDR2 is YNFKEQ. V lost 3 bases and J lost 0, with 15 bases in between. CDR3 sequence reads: CASSHNSGGSSYNEQFF. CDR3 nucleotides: TGTGCCAGCAGCCATAATAGCGGAGGGAGCTCCTACAATGAGCAGTTCTTC.